What follows are 24 T cell receptor beta chains derived from one specimen sequenced in a study of OX40 agonist ivuxolimab in advanced cancers. Profiled with immunoSEQ multiplex PCR; TCRdb holds only in-frame clones, not every one. The sample comprises 90,000 to 100,000 clones, approximately 95% of which are singletons, and around 2.2% rests with the top ten. The starting material was CD4+ or CD8+ T cells sorted from blood, obtained in a trial of the OX40 agonist ivuxolimab. The receptors were gathered from an adult with an advanced solid tumor such as melanoma, head and neck, liver or kidney cancer.

The V call is TRBV25-1, the J call TRBJ1-1, with TRBD1 identical over 7 bases. Looked up from germline, CDR1 is MGHDK and CDR2 is SYGVNS. Trimming at V came to 4 bases and at J to 4 bases, leaving 6 bases not matched to a gene. This CDR3 is built from 14 residues. The CDR3 bases are TGTGCCAGCAGTGTTGGGCCAGGGGGCACTGAAGCTTTCTTT. This codes for CASSVGPGGTEAFF.

The chain carries TRBV9 and TRBJ1-1; tentative D call: TRBD1 (5 bases). Germline V gives CDR1 SGDLS, CDR2 YYNGEE. Trimming stripped 6 bases from V and 1 base from J, with 13 bases between. CDR3 length equals 14 residues. The CDR3 spells CASNSVGGNTEAFF. In DNA, the CDR3 is TGTGCCAGCAACTCCGTGGGGGGGAACACTGAAGCTTTCTTT.

V and J are TRBV25-1 and TRBJ2-1, with TRBD2 matching over 7 bases. CDR3 length equals 15 residues. The germline V gene has CDR1 MGHDK and CDR2 SYGVNS. V lost 2 bases to trimming and J lost 3 bases; unmatched junction nucleotides: 4. For the CDR3, the DNA is TGTGCCAGCAGTGAAGCGGGAGCGGACTACAATGAGCAGTTCTTC. Its translation is CASSEAGADYNEQFF.

The V gene is TRBV27, the J gene TRBJ2-3, with D uncertain. The germline V gene has CDR1 MNHEY and CDR2 SMNVEV (reference sequence). This CDR3 contains 12 residues. Trimming removed 3 bases at V and 2 bases at J, with 3 bases between. CDR3 sequence: CASSFLTDTQYF. In DNA, the CDR3 is TGTGCCAGCAGTTTCCTCACAGATACGCAGTATTTT.

This chain joins TRBV9 and TRBJ2-3; D unresolved. The CDR3 runs to 14 residues. Trimming removed 0 bases at V and 4 bases at J, with 9 bases between. Germline V gene sequence: CDR1 SGDLS, CDR2 YYNGEE. CDR3 in DNA: TGTGCCAGCAGCGTAGCTTCCCGGTCAGATACGCAGTATTTT. This encodes CASSVASRSDTQYF.

V is TRBV6-6 and J is TRBJ1-5; 11 bases agree with TRBD1. V lost 7 bases, J lost 6 bases, and 5 bases stayed unmatched. CDR3 size: 14 residues. Germline lookup yields CDR1 MNHNY and CDR2 SVGAGI (reference sequence). CDR3 sequence reads: CASNPGTGGQPQHF. CDR3 in DNA: TGTGCCAGCAACCCCGGGACAGGGGGTCAGCCCCAGCATTTT.

The chain joins TRBV11-2 to TRBJ1-2, with D possibly TRBD1 on 5 matching bases. Trimming took off 1 base at V and 4 bases at J, with 10 bases between the two ends. Germline V gives CDR1 SGHAT, CDR2 FQNNGV. The CDR3 runs to 14 residues. The CDR3 loop is CASSLGQGFYGYTF. CDR3 sequence (DNA): TGTGCCAGCAGCTTAGGGCAGGGCTTCTATGGCTACACCTTC.

This clone appeared once. The V and J genes are TRBV4-1 and TRBJ2-2; D unresolved. Germline values: CDR1 MGHRA, CDR2 YSYEKL. The germline V and J ends were trimmed by 6 bases and 3 bases, with 8 bases remaining between them. The length of the CDR3 is 13 residues. CDR3 in amino acids: CASRLGDTGELFF. The CDR3 nucleotides read TGCGCCAGCAGGCTTGGGGACACCGGGGAGCTGTTTTTT.

The gene calls are TRBV7-9 and TRBJ2-1; 7 bases match TRBD1. Trimming at V came to 2 bases and at J to 3 bases, leaving 7 bases not matched to a gene. The CDR3 loop spans 16 amino acids. Germline CDR1 reads SEHNR; CDR2 reads FQNEAQ (reference sequence). Here the CDR3 DNA reads TGTGCCAGCAGCTTAAAGGGGGCGAGGGACTACAATGAGCAGTTCTTC. It translates to CASSLKGARDYNEQFF.

This sequence joins TRBV4-1 and TRBJ1-2, with TRBD1 identical over 7 bases. The CDR3 has 12 amino acids. Trimming removed 4 bases from V and 7 bases from J; junction bases left unmatched: 3. The germline V gene has CDR1 MGHRA and CDR2 YSYEKL. Here the CDR3 reads CASSLQGFGYTF. CDR3 DNA sequence: TGCGCCAGCAGCCTACAGGGGTTTGGCTACACCTTC.

The rearrangement links TRBV6-5 to TRBJ2-1; 8 bases align to TRBD1. The CDR3 runs 13 residues. Germline V gene data show CDR1 as MNHEY and CDR2 as SVGAGI. The V gene end was trimmed by 6 bases and the J gene end by 8 bases; junction bases not matched to a gene: 6. The CDR3 DNA reads as TGTGCCAGCAGGGACAGGGAAAGCCATGAGCAGTTCTTC. As protein: CASRDRESHEQFF.

The rearrangement uses TRBV11-3 and TRBJ2-5; no clear D gene. The CDR3 runs 13 residues. Trimming pared 3 bases from V and 1 base from J, leaving 6 bases between. Germline V lookup: CDR1 SGHNT, CDR2 YENEEA. The CDR3 DNA follows: TGTGCCAGCAGCTTGGGTCCCCAAGAGACCCAGTACTTC. Translation gives CASSLGPQETQYF.

The chain carries TRBV27 and TRBJ2-7; 7 bases map to TRBD1. The CDR3 has 16 amino acids. J gave up 0 bases and V 3 bases, and 8 bases lay outside the gene matches. Germline lookup yields CDR1 MNHEY and CDR2 SMNVEV (reference sequence). This chain's CDR3 is CASSLISTGPSYEQYF. The DNA of the CDR3 is TGTGCCAGCAGTTTGATATCGACAGGGCCCTCCTACGAGCAGTACTTC.

The rearrangement uses TRBV15 and TRBJ1-2, with 7 nucleotides matching TRBD1. With 0 bases clipped from V and 7 bases from J, the junction kept 5 bases outside the gene matches. Germline values: CDR1 LNHNV, CDR2 YYDKDF (reference sequence). The CDR3 contains 14 residues. The CDR3 sequence: CATSRDKGASGYTF. In nucleotides, the CDR3 is TGTGCCACCAGCAGAGATAAGGGGGCGAGTGGCTACACCTTC.

The chain recombines TRBV27 with TRBJ2-1; 10 nucleotides match TRBD2. CDR3 length equals 18 residues. CDR1 is MNHEY and CDR2 is SMNVEV in the germline V gene (reference sequence). V lost 5 bases, J lost 6 bases, and 16 bases stayed unmatched. The CDR3 sequence: CASSTSDPLAGAGNEQFF. The CDR3 DNA is TGTGCCAGCAGTACCTCAGACCCCCTAGCGGGAGCGGGCAATGAGCAGTTCTTC.

This chain joins TRBV27 and TRBJ1-1; D uncertain. Germline V lookup: CDR1 MNHEY, CDR2 SMNVEV (reference sequence). V was clipped by 6 bases and J by 1 base, with 6 bases between them. The CDR3 is 12 residues long. The CDR3 DNA is TGTGCCAGCAGCCATCAGAACACTGAAGCTTTCTTT. Translating gives CASSHQNTEAFF.

This chain links TRBV29-1 with TRBJ2-2; 14 bases fit TRBD2. Germline CDR1 is SQVTM and CDR2 is ANQGSEA. The CDR3 covers 17 residues. V dropped 2 bases and J dropped 1; count of bases not matched to a gene: 3. The CDR3: CSVELTSGGENTGELFF. CDR3 DNA sequence: TGCAGCGTTGAACTGACTAGCGGGGGGGAGAACACCGGGGAGCTGTTTTTT.

The rearrangement links TRBV4-3 to TRBJ2-1; the D gene is possibly TRBD2 (6 bases). This CDR3 contains 15 residues. V was clipped by 0 bases and J by 7 bases, with 13 bases between them. Germline lookup yields CDR1 LGHNA and CDR2 YSLEER. The CDR3 nucleotides are TGCGCCAGCAGCCAAGATTTGGGGGAGGTGAATGAGCAGTTCTTC. Protein product: CASSQDLGEVNEQFF.

The V and J genes are TRBV5-1 and TRBJ2-7; D is unclear. In germline, CDR1 is SGHRS, CDR2 YFSETQ. The CDR3 is 13 amino acids. V was pared by 0 bases and J by 4 bases, with 8 bases between. As DNA, the CDR3 is TGCGCCAGCAGCTTGGCATGGGAATACGAGCAGTACTTC. Protein: CASSLAWEYEQYF. The full variable domain, completed using reference TRBV5-1 and TRBJ2-7, is KAGVTQTPRYLIKTRGQQVTLSCSPISGHRSVSWYQQTPGQGLQFLFEYFSETQRNKGNFPGRFSGRQFSNSRSEMNVSTLELGDSALYLCASSLAWEYEQYFGPGTRLTVT.

The V gene is TRBV6-5, the J gene TRBJ2-7; TRBD1 agrees at 7 bases. CDR1 is MNHEY and CDR2 is SVGAGI in the germline V gene. V trimming: 5 bases; J trimming: 2 bases; junction bases outside the gene matches: 3. The CDR3 loop spans 13 amino acids. Here the CDR3 reads CASSTGTAYEQYF. The CDR3 DNA sequence: TGTGCCAGCAGTACCGGGACAGCCTACGAGCAGTACTTC.

The CDR3 sequence is CATQGGIYPYEQYF. In DNA, the CDR3 is TGTGCCACCCAGGGAGGGATATACCCCTACGAGCAGTACTTC. This chain joins TRBV19 and TRBJ2-7, with 7 bases aligning to TRBD2. Trimming removed 10 bases from V and 2 bases from J; junction bases left unmatched: 11. Per germline, CDR1 LNHDA and CDR2 SQIVND (reference sequence). The CDR3 totals 14 residues.

Concerning this clone: Additional DNA sequences in this sample encode the identical CDR3. The rearrangement joins TRBV7-9 to TRBJ2-7, with 14 positions matching TRBD2. V was pared by 4 bases and J by 5 bases, with 1 base of the junction left unmatched. CDR3 size: 14 residues. The germline CDR1 and CDR2 sequences are SEHNR and FQNEAQ (reference sequence). The DNA of the CDR3 is TGTGCCAGCAGCTCGGGACTAGCGGGAGACGAGCAGTACTTC. It codes for CASSSGLAGDEQYF.

The rearrangement links TRBV6-5 to TRBJ2-3; 8 nucleotides match TRBD2. The length of the CDR3 is 14 residues. Germline assignment: CDR1 MNHEY and CDR2 SVGAGI. Trimming removed 5 bases from V and 1 base from J; junction bases left unmatched: 2. CDR3 loop: CASSGGGRTDTQYF. The CDR3 bases are TGTGCCAGCAGTGGCGGGGGGCGCACAGATACGCAGTATTTT.

The rearrangement links TRBV9 to TRBJ2-6; 7 bases are shared with TRBD2. Losses at the gene ends were 0 bases for V and 0 bases for J; bases not matched to a gene: 15. The germline V gene has CDR1 SGDLS and CDR2 YYNGEE. This CDR3 region has 21 residues. The CDR3 protein is CASSVESTGGHHGSGANVLTF. For the CDR3, the DNA is TGTGCCAGCAGCGTAGAATCTACGGGAGGACATCACGGCTCTGGGGCCAACGTCCTGACTTTC.